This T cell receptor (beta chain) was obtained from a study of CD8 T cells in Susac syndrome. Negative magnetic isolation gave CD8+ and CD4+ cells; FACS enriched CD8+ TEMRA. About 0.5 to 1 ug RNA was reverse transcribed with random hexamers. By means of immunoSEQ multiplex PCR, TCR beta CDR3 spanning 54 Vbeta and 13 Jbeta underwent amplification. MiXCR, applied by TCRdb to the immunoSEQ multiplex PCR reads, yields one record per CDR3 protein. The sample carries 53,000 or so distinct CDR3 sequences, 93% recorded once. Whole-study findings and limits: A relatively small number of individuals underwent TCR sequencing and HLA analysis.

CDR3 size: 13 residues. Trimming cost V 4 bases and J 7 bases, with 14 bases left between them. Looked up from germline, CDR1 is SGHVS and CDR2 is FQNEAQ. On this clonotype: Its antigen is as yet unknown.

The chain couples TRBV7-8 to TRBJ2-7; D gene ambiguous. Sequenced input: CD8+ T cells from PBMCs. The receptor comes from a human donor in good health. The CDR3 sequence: CASSSPGGVEQYF. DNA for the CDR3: TGTGCCAGCAGCTCCCCGGGTGGGGTAGAGCAGTACTTC. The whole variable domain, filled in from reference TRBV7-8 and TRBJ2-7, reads GAGVSQSPRYKVAKRGQDVALRCDPISGHVSLFWYQQALGQGPEFLTYFQNEAQLDKSGLPSDRFFAERPEGSVSTLKIQRTQQEDSAVYLCASSSPGGVEQYFGPGTRLTVT.